This T cell receptor beta chain came from a study of T cell clones after liver transplantation. Overall study: TCRbeta sequencing after a pre-transplant mixed lymphocyte reaction identified graft-donor-reactive clones, later tracked in post-transplant blood. HCV positivity affected three of eight recipients; the rest lacked autoimmune or viral indications. Tolerant meant at least one year fully off immunosuppression without liver enzymes above twice normal. Study-level points and caveats: Migration into the graft, not deletion, may explain lost graft donor-reactive T cells.

Repertoires were generated with immunoSEQ multiplex PCR, while TCRdb's copy carries only in-frame clones and drops some. The sample shows some 60,000 clones, about 64% of them seen only once. Details on this clone: The antigen is not known.

The CDR3 contains 15 residues. The J segment lost 5 bases and the V segment lost 4 bases, leaving 10 bases of the junction unmatched. In germline, CDR1 is PRHDT, CDR2 FYEKMQ (reference sequence). The starting material was CD4+ T cells from blood, obtained before liver transplant. This clonotype was obtained from a human donor who received a liver transplant. The rearrangement links TRBV13 to TRBJ2-7, with 8 bases that match TRBD2. This CDR3 is CASSYGTSKGNEQYF. DNA for the CDR3: TGTGCCAGCAGCTACGGGACTAGTAAGGGCAACGAGCAGTACTTC.